The 12 T cell receptor beta chains below all came from one sample that was sequenced in a study of CD8+ T cells in alopecia areata. RNA extraction and reverse transcription yielded cDNA as sequencing template. Clones were sequenced by immunoSEQ multiplex PCR, and TCRdb holds only the in-frame ones, with some missing. In the table there are some 120,000 clones, roughly three fifths of which are singletons. Sample: CD4+ T cells sorted from blood, taken at week 0. Receptor source: a human donor with alopecia areata.

J is TRBJ1-2 and V is TRBV28; the match to TRBD1 covers 7 bases. V was clipped by 3 bases and J by 4 bases; unmatched bases: 8. The length of the CDR3 is 15 residues. Germline CDR1 is MDHEN and CDR2 is SYDVKM. CDR3 nucleotide sequence: TGTGCCAGCAGTTTTCTCGACAGGGCCCTCTATGGCTACACCTTC. Translation: CASSFLDRALYGYTF.

The CDR3 bases are TGTGCCTGGGGGAGGAACAGGGATTCACCCCTCCACTTT. Its translation: CAWGRNRDSPLHF. The V gene is TRBV30, the J gene TRBJ1-6, with TRBD1 as a possible D gene (6 bases). From germline, CDR1 is GTSNPN and CDR2 SVGIG (reference sequence). V lost 5 bases, J lost 8 bases, and 13 bases lay in between. The CDR3 contains 13 residues.

The chain links TRBV6-1 to TRBJ2-7; a weak D match, TRBD1 (6 bases). This CDR3 contains 13 residues. Trimming took off 8 bases at V and 2 bases at J, with 13 bases between the two ends. Germline V gene data show CDR1 as MNHNS and CDR2 as SASEGT. CDR3 sequence: CASSSGTTYEQYF. CDR3 nucleotides: TGTGCCAGCTCCTCCGGGACAACCTACGAGCAGTACTTC.

In its sample, this clone was seen a few times. The chain has TRBV30 and TRBJ2-3; 10 bases line up with TRBD2. CDR3 length equals 16 residues. CDR1 and CDR2 (germline): GTSNPN, SVGIG (reference sequence). V lost 3 bases to trimming and J lost 0 bases; unmatched junction nucleotides: 6. The CDR3 nucleotides read TGTGCCTGGAGACGAGGACTAGCGGCTAGCACAGATACGCAGTATTTT. Its protein is CAWRRGLAASTDTQYF.

V gene TRBV5-4 combines with J gene TRBJ2-3, with TRBD2 matching over 12 bases. J was trimmed by 5 bases and V by 1 base; bases with no gene match: 5. CDR1 is SGHNT, CDR2 YYREEE, per germline (reference sequence). The CDR3 consists of 16 residues. The CDR3 is CASSLPPSGGGDTQYF. DNA for the CDR3: TGTGCCAGCAGCTTGCCCCCTAGCGGGGGGGGAGATACGCAGTATTTT.

The genes are TRBV5-4 and TRBJ1-1; D gene uncertain. The CDR3 runs to 14 residues. V lost 2 bases and J lost 2, with 10 bases in between. Germline CDR1 SGHNT, CDR2 YYREEE (reference sequence). The CDR3 sequence: CASSFTGLNTEAFF. CDR3 bases: TGTGCCAGCAGCTTCACGGGTTTAAACACTGAAGCTTTCTTT.

The chain uses TRBV2 and TRBJ1-6; 7 bases are a match to TRBD1. The CDR3 covers 17 residues. V lost 6 bases, J lost 6 bases, and 14 bases stayed unmatched. Per germline, CDR1 SNHLY and CDR2 FYNNEI. The CDR3 protein is CASRLPTGPSGNSPLHF. Written as DNA, the CDR3 is TGTGCCAGCAGGTTGCCGACAGGGCCAAGTGGTAATTCACCCCTCCACTTT.

By share, this clone counts as medium-sized. The V and J genes are TRBV4-3 and TRBJ2-5, with D maybe TRBD1 (6 bases). From germline, CDR1 is LGHNA and CDR2 YSLEER. This CDR3 contains 13 residues. V dropped 1 base and J dropped 4 bases, with 7 bases sitting between them. CDR3 in DNA: TGCGCCAGCAGCCAAGTCAGGGGAGAGACCCAGTACTTC. It yields the protein CASSQVRGETQYF.

The V gene is TRBV30, the J gene TRBJ2-5, with 13 bases identical to TRBD2. Germline CDR1 GTSNPN, CDR2 SVGIG (reference sequence). The CDR3 length is 14 residues. The J segment lost 6 bases and the V segment lost 3 bases, leaving 4 bases of the junction unmatched. The DNA of the CDR3 is TGTGCCTGGAGACTAGCGGGAGGGCCGCAGACCCAGTACTTC. Protein: CAWRLAGGPQTQYF. Based on the CDR3 plus reference TRBV30 and TRBJ2-5, the full variable domain is SQTIHQWPATLVQPVGSPLSLECTVEGTSNPNLYWYRQAAGRGLQLLFYSVGIGQISSEVPQNLSASRPQDRQFILSSKKLLLSDSGFYLCAWRLAGGPQTQYFGPGTRLLVL.

This clone was detected a few times. The V call is TRBV2, the J call TRBJ1-1; the D is unclear. In germline, CDR1 is SNHLY, CDR2 FYNNEI. V lost 3 bases, J lost 3 bases, and 11 bases lay in between. The CDR3 consists of 14 residues. The CDR3 protein is CASSESGVDTEAFF. The CDR3 DNA sequence: TGTGCCAGCAGTGAGTCCGGGGTTGACACTGAAGCTTTCTTT.

The chain uses TRBV18 and TRBJ2-5; D is possibly TRBD2 (6 bases). Looked up from germline, CDR1 is KGHSH and CDR2 is LQKENI. V gave up 0 bases and J gave up 7 bases, with 9 bases separating them. The length of the CDR3 is 13 residues. The CDR3 sequence: CASSPPGDWTQYF. In DNA, the CDR3 is TGTGCCAGCTCACCACCAGGGGACTGGACCCAGTACTTC.

The rearrangement joins TRBV30 to TRBJ1-1, with D hard to call. The CDR3 is 13 amino acids. V lost 0 bases to trimming and J lost 0 bases, with 5 bases between them. Per germline, CDR1 GTSNPN and CDR2 SVGIG (reference sequence). Here the CDR3 DNA reads TGTGCCTGGAGTGTCCCAGTGAACACTGAAGCTTTCTTT. It codes for CAWSVPVNTEAFF.